The 9 T cell receptor beta chains given below trace back to one sample, sequenced in a study of blood T cell repertoires in COVID-19. Sequencing was performed with immunoSEQ multiplex PCR; in TCRdb, only in-frame clones are kept and a portion is missing. This table holds 200,000 to 300,000 clones, around 81% found once. Sample: peripheral blood. The receptors come from an elderly woman with COVID-19, enrolled during active disease.

J is TRBJ2-5 and V is TRBV15, with TRBD1 matching over 8 bases. V shed 1 base and J 2 bases; nucleotides not matched to a gene: 9. This CDR3 contains 17 residues. Germline V lookup: CDR1 LNHNV, CDR2 YYDKDF (reference sequence). The CDR3: CATSRGGLRQGQETQYF. In nucleotides, the CDR3 is TGTGCCACCAGCAGAGGGGGTCTTAGACAGGGGCAAGAGACCCAGTACTTC.

The chain links TRBV9 to TRBJ2-1; 14 bases are shared with TRBD2. CDR3 length equals 20 residues. Germline-derived CDR1 and CDR2 are SGDLS and YYNGEE. The V gene end was trimmed by 3 bases and the J gene end by 0 bases; junction bases not matched to a gene: 11. CDR3 sequence: CASSATRGTSGRNSYNEQFF. CDR3 DNA: TGTGCCAGCAGCGCAACCAGAGGGACTAGCGGGAGAAACTCCTACAATGAGCAGTTCTTC.

CDR3 in DNA: TGTGCCAGCAGCTCCAGGGGGGAGAGAACAGATACGCAGTATTTT. Translated: CASSSRGERTDTQYF. V is TRBV3-1 (or the pseudogene TRBV3-2) and J is TRBJ2-3, with TRBD1 as a possible D gene (7 bases). The germline V gene encodes CDR1 LGHDT and CDR2 YNNKEL (reference sequence). V dropped 5 bases and J dropped 3 bases, with 15 bases sitting between them. The CDR3 extends over 15 amino acids.

This clone was counted once. V gene TRBV18 combines with J gene TRBJ2-5; weak D call: TRBD2 (5 bases). Trimming shortened V by 3 bases and J by 4 bases, and 12 bases separated the two germline ends. Germline V gene lookup returns CDR1 KGHSH and CDR2 LQKENI. The CDR3 is 14 amino acids. The CDR3 bases are TGTGCCAGCTCACCTTGGGCCGCGGGAGAGACCCAGTACTTC. Protein: CASSPWAAGETQYF.

As to this clone: Other DNA sequences within the sample encode an identical CDR3. CDR3 amino acids: CASSPSGNTEAFF. The CDR3 DNA is TGTGCCAGCAGCCCCTCCGGGAACACTGAAGCTTTCTTT. This chain uses TRBV11-2 with TRBJ1-1; D not resolved. Germline loops: CDR1 SGHAT, CDR2 FQNNGV. The CDR3 is 13 amino acids. Trimming left V 5 bases short and J 1 base short, with 8 bases between. Complete variable domain (other parts from reference TRBV11-2 and TRBJ1-1): EAGVAQSPRYKIIEKRQSVAFWCNPISGHATLYWYQQILGQGPKLLIQFQNNGVVDDSQLPKDRFSAERLKGVDSTLKIQPAKLEDSAVYLCASSPSGNTEAFFGQGTRLTVV.

V is TRBV28 and J is TRBJ1-1; D unresolved. CDR1 is MDHEN, CDR2 SYDVKM, per germline. The CDR3 is 15 residues long. Trimming shortened V by 4 bases and J by 0 bases, and 12 bases separated the two germline ends. CDR3 protein: CASSSPRQVNTEAFF. The CDR3 DNA reads TGTGCCAGCAGTTCCCCCCGCCAGGTGAACACTGAAGCTTTCTTT.

This sequence joins TRBV5-6 and TRBJ2-5, with 7 bases that match TRBD2. CDR1 and CDR2 from the germline V gene are SGHDT and YYEEEE. The junction had 4 bases not matched to a gene; V was cut back by 0 bases and J by 5 bases. This CDR3 is built from 14 residues. The CDR3 here is CASSLVSSGETQYF. In nucleotides, the CDR3 is TGTGCCAGCAGCTTGGTCTCTAGCGGTGAGACCCAGTACTTC.

The chain combines TRBV7-2 with TRBJ1-1; a possible D gene is TRBD1 (6 bases). The CDR3 contains 14 residues. Per germline, CDR1 SGHTA and CDR2 FQGNSA. Trimming cost V 3 bases and J 6 bases, with 14 bases left between them. The CDR3 coding sequence is TGTGCCAGCAGCTTTACTATAGGGGGGGCTGAAGCTTTCTTT. Its protein is CASSFTIGGAEAFF.

The rearrangement links TRBV29-1 to TRBJ1-1; 7 nucleotides line up with TRBD1. The CDR3 has 13 amino acids. Losses at the gene ends were 7 bases for V and 1 base for J; bases not matched to a gene: 6. Germline lookup yields CDR1 SQVTM and CDR2 ANQGSEA. DNA for the CDR3: TGCAGCGCCAACAGGGGCCCGAACACTGAAGCTTTCTTT. It specifies CSANRGPNTEAFF. The full variable domain, completed using reference TRBV29-1 and TRBJ1-1, is SAVISQKPSRDICQRGTSLTIQCQVDSQVTMMFWYRQQPGQSLTLIATANQGSEATYESGFVIDKFPISRPNLTFSTLTVSNMSPEDSSIYLCSANRGPNTEAFFGQGTRLTVV.